Shown below are 4 T cell receptor beta chains from a single sample sequenced in a study of response to subunit inactivated influenza vaccine. From the RT-PCR reads, TCRdb called clonotypes with MiXCR, one entry per CDR3 protein. The table includes about 620,000 distinct CDR3 sequences, roughly 10% detected once. Here the sequenced sample was PBMCs from blood, taken on the day of vaccination. Receptors were obtained from a man aged 45-60 years who received an inactivated influenza vaccine.

The chain uses TRBV20-1 and TRBJ2-7; D is ambiguous. The ends were cut back, 5 bases at V and 3 bases at J, with 14 bases in the middle. The CDR3 sequence is 13 residues long. The germline gives CDR1 DFQATT, CDR2 SNEGSKA (reference sequence). The CDR3 reads CSAPDLNVYEQYF. DNA of the CDR3: TGCAGTGCTCCAGACTTAAATGTCTACGAGCAGTACTTC.

The chain combines TRBV6-5 with TRBJ2-1, with TRBD2 matching 11 bases. The CDR3 covers 15 residues. The V and J ends lost 0 bases and 7 bases, in that order; junction bases with no gene match: 2. CDR1 and CDR2 (germline): MNHEY, SVGAGI. This CDR3 reads CASSYSLAGGNEQFF. DNA for the CDR3: TGTGCCAGCAGTTACTCTCTAGCGGGAGGTAATGAGCAGTTCTTC.

V usage is TRBV28 and J usage is TRBJ1-2; tentative D call: TRBD1 (5 bases). The CDR3 totals 12 residues. The germline V gene has CDR1 MDHEN and CDR2 SYDVKM. Trimming cost V 5 bases and J 3 bases, with 7 bases left between them. The CDR3 bases are TGTGCCAGCAGTGGCAGGGACTATGGCTACACCTTC. Translation: CASSGRDYGYTF.

The chain joins TRBV7-2 to TRBJ2-1, with 9 bases lining up with TRBD2. Germline CDR1 and CDR2: SGHTA and FQGNSA. The trim removed 6 bases at V and 4 bases at J, leaving 7 bases unmatched. The CDR3 spans 15 residues. CDR3 nucleotide sequence: TGTGCCAGCAGACTAAGGACTAGCGATTACAATGAGCAGTTCTTC. It is translated as CASRLRTSDYNEQFF.